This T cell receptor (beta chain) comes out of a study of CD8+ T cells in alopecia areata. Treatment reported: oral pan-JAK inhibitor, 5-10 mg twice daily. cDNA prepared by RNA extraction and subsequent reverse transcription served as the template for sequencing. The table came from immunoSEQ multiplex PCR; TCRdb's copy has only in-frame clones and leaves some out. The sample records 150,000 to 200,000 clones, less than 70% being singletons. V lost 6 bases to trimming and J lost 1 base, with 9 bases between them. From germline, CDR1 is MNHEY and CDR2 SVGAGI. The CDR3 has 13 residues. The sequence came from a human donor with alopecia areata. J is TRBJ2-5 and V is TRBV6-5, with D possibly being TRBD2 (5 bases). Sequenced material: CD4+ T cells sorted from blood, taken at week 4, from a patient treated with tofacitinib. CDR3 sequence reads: CASSRTGQETQYF. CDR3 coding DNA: TGTGCCAGCAGCAGGACTGGCCAAGAGACCCAGTACTTC.